Listed below are T cell receptor beta chains from one sample, sequenced in a study of blood T cells in healthy people across ages. TCRdb independently ran MiXCR on the 5' RACE reads; one entry per CDR3 protein. The sample holds some 1.7 million distinct CDR3 sequences, roughly 27% seen once. Sequencing was carried out using blood. These receptors were obtained from a woman aged 25 to 39 in good health. Both conserved end residues are part of each CDR3. D genes are given only for firm matches. Rows may omit the clone size; those that give it use once, few, many or a size class.

TRBV15	.	TRBJ1-6	few	CATSSRPQAPGSPLHF	TGTGCCACCAGCAGTCGGCCTCAGGCACCCGGTTCACCCCTCCACTTT
TRBV12-3/TRBV12-4	.	TRBJ2-5	.	CASSWRSGQETQYF	TGTGCCAGCAGTTGGAGGAGCGGACAAGAGACCCAGTACTTC
TRBV24-1	.	TRBJ2-1	few	CATRLRGEQFF	TGTGCCACCAGACTAAGGGGTGAGCAGTTCTTC
TRBV7-2	TRBD2	TRBJ2-1	.	CASSSPTSGEQFF	TGTGCCAGCAGCTCCCCGACTAGCGGTGAGCAGTTCTTC
TRBV15	.	TRBJ1-6	few	CATSRGIGSPLHF	TGTGCCACCAGCAGGGGAATAGGATCACCCCTCCACTTT
TRBV18	TRBD1	TRBJ1-2	.	CASSPRWTGGTNYGYTF	TGTGCCAGCTCACCACGTTGGACAGGGGGAACTAACTATGGCTACACCTTC
TRBV20-1	.	TRBJ2-5	few	CSSRDPGVAKTQYF	TGCAGTTCTAGAGATCCGGGGGTGGCGAAGACCCAGTACTTC
TRBV5-1	TRBD1	TRBJ2-7	many	CASSSGTGGFYEQYF	TGCGCCAGCAGCTCCGGGACAGGGGGCTTCTACGAGCAGTACTTC
TRBV28	.	TRBJ2-5	many	CASAGHSVTGETQYF	TGTGCCAGCGCGGGACATTCTGTAACGGGGGAGACCCAGTACTTC
TRBV3-1	.	TRBJ1-5	.	CASSQDSGPQPQHF	TGTGCCAGCAGCCAAGATTCGGGCCCGCAGCCCCAGCATTTT
TRBV2	.	TRBJ1-5	.	CASSGGPGGNQPQHF	TGTGCCAGCAGTGGAGGGCCGGGCGGCAATCAGCCCCAGCATTTT
TRBV2	.	TRBJ2-1	.	CASSTSREFF	TGTGCCAGCAGCACTTCCCGTGAGTTCTTC
TRBV5-1	TRBD2	TRBJ2-5	few	CASSLWRGGDATGETQYF	TGCGCCAGCAGCTTGTGGCGGGGGGGCGACGCGACGGGGGAGACCCAGTACTTC
TRBV30	.	TRBJ1-1	.	CAWSVLVLARAQAFF	TGTGCCTGGAGTGTCCTGGTCCTCGCACGGGCTCAAGCTTTCTTT
TRBV5-1	.	TRBJ2-5	.	CASSFRTVGETQYF	TGCGCCAGCAGCTTCCGGACGGTGGGGGAGACCCAGTACTTC
TRBV29-1	TRBD2	TRBJ2-7	few	CSVTGLAATYEQYF	TGCAGCGTGACGGGACTAGCGGCAACCTACGAGCAGTACTTC
TRBV3-1	.	TRBJ1-5	many	CASSQGLDQPQHF	TGCGCCAGCAGCCAAGGACTGGATCAGCCCCAGCATTTT
TRBV7-2	.	TRBJ1-1	.	CASSLFQGVDTEAFF	TGTGCCAGCAGCTTATTCCAAGGGGTGGACACTGAAGCTTTCTTT
TRBV4-3	TRBD1	TRBJ2-7	many	CASSQARTGPYEQYF	TGCGCCAGCAGCCAAGCCCGGACAGGGCCCTACGAGCAGTACTTC